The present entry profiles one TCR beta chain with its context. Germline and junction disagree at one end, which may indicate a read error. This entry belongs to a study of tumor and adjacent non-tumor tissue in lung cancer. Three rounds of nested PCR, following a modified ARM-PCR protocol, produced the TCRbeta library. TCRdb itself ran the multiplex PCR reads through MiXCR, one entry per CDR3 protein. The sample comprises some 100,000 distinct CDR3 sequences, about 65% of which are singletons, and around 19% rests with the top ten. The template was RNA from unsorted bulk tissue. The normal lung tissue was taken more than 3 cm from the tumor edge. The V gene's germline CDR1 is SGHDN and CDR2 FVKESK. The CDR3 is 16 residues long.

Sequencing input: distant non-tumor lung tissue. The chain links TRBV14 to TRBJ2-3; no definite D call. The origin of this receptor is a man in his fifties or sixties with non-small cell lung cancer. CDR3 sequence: CVSSQETLVSTDTQYF. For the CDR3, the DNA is TGTGTCAGCAGCCAGGAGACTCTCGTAAGCACAGATACGCAGTATTTT.